This TCR beta chain was profiled in a study of cytomegalovirus exposure and HLA in healthy donors. The CDR3 is 15 residues long. Germline loops: CDR1 SGHDT, CDR2 YYEEEE. V lost 2 bases to trimming and J lost 7 bases; unmatched junction nucleotides: 5. This clone was counted a single time. The PCR was carried out with 60 Vbeta primers and 13 Jbeta primers. The repertoire was sequenced with immunoSEQ multiplex PCR; TCRdb's copy has only in-frame clones and lacks some. In the table there are nearly 110,000 clones, about 74% of which are singletons. The chain employs TRBV5-6 and TRBJ2-2; 10 bases are shared with TRBD1. Sequencing input: PBMCs. The source is a woman between 40 and 50 years old in good health and CMV-seropositive. CDR3 sequence reads: CASSFDRGQGGELFF. CDR3 bases: TGTGCCAGCAGCTTCGACAGGGGGCAGGGCGGGGAGCTGTTTTTT.